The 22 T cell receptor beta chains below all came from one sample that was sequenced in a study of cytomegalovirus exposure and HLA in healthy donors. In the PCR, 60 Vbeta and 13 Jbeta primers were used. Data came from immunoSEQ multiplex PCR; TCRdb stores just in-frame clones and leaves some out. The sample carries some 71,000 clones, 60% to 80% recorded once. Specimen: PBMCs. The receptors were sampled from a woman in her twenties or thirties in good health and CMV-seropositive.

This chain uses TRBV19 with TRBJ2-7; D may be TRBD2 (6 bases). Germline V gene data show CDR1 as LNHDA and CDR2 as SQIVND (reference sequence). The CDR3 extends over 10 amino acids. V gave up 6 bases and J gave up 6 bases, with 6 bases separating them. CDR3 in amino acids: CASSGSEQYF. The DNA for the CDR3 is TGTGCCAGTAGCGGGAGCGAGCAGTACTTC.

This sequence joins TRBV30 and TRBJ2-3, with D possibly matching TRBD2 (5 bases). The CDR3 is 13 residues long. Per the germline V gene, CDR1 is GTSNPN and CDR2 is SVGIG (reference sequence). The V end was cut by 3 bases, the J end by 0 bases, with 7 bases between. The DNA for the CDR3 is TGTGCCTGGAGGTTAGCGAGCACAGATACGCAGTATTTT. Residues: CAWRLASTDTQYF.

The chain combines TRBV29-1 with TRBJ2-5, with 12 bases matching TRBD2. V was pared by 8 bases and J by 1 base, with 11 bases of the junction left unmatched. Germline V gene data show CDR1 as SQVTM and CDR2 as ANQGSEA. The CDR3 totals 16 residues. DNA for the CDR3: TGCAGCATCCTCGGGGGACTAGCGGGCTTCCAAGAGACCCAGTACTTC. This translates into CSILGGLAGFQETQYF.

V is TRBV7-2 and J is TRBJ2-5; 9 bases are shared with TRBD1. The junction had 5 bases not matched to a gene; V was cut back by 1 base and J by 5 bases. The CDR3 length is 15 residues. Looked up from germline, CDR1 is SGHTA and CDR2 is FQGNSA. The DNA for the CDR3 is TGTGCCAGCAGCTTAGACAGGGGGCGAGGGGAGACCCAGTACTTC. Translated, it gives CASSLDRGRGETQYF. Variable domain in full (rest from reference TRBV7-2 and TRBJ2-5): GAGVSQSPSNKVTEKGKDVELRCDPISGHTALYWYRQSLGQGLEFLIYFQGNSAPDKSGLPSDRFSAERTGGSVSTLTIQRTQQEDSAVYLCASSLDRGRGETQYFGPGTRLLVL.

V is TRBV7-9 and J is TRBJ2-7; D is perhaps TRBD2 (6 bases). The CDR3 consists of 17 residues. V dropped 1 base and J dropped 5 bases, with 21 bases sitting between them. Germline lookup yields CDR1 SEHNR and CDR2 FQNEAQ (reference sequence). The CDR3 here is CASSLGKMGREDHEQYF. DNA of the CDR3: TGTGCCAGCAGCTTAGGGAAAATGGGAAGGGAGGACCACGAGCAGTACTTC. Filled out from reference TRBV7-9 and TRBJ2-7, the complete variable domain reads DTGVSQNPRHKITKRGQNVTFRCDPISEHNRLYWYRQTLGQGPEFLTYFQNEAQLEKSRLLSDRFSAERPKGSFSTLEIQRTEQGDSAMYLCASSLGKMGREDHEQYFGPGTRLTVT.

CDR3 nucleotides: TGTGCCAGCAGCTTAGCGGGAGGGAGATACGAGCAGTACTTC. Translation: CASSLAGGRYEQYF. The gene calls are TRBV7-3 and TRBJ2-7; the match to TRBD2 covers 9 bases. This CDR3 comprises 14 residues. Trimming at V came to 2 bases and at J to 4 bases, leaving 3 bases not matched to a gene. Per germline, CDR1 SGHTA and CDR2 FQGTGA. The entire variable domain, with the rest obtained from reference TRBV7-3 and TRBJ2-7, is as follows: GAGVSQTPSNKVTEKGKYVELRCDPISGHTALYWYRQSLGQGPEFLIYFQGTGAADDSGLPNDRFFAVRPEGSVSTLKIQRTERGDSAVYLCASSLAGGRYEQYFGPGTRLTVT.

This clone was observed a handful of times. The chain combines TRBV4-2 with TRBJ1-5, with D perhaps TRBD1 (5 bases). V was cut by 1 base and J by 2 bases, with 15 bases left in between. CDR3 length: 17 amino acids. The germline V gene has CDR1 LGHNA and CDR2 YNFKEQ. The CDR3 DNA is TGTGCCAGCAGCCAAGTAGTTCGGCAGGGTGGCAATCAGCCCCAGCATTTT. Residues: CASSQVVRQGGNQPQHF.

CDR3 region: CASSLVGASSPANYGYTF. CDR3 DNA: TGTGCCAGCAGCTTAGTGGGGGCAAGCAGTCCAGCTAACTATGGCTACACCTTC. The chain combines TRBV7-2 with TRBJ1-2, with a tentative D call TRBD1 (6 bases). Germline CDR1 reads SGHTA; CDR2 reads FQGNSA. CDR3 length equals 18 residues. The germline V and J ends were trimmed by 1 base and 0 bases, with 18 bases remaining between them.

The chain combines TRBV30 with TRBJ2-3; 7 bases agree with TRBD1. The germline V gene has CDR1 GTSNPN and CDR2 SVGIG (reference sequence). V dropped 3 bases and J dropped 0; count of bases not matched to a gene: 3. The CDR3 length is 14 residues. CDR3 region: CAWRGTVSTDTQYF. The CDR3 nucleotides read TGTGCCTGGAGGGGGACAGTCAGCACAGATACGCAGTATTTT.

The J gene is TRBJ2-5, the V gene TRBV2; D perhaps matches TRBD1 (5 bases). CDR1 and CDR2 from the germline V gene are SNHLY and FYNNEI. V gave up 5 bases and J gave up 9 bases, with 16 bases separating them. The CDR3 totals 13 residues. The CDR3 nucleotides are TGTGCCAGCAGTCCTGACAGTTATGGAGCCCAGTACTTC. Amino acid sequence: CASSPDSYGAQYF.

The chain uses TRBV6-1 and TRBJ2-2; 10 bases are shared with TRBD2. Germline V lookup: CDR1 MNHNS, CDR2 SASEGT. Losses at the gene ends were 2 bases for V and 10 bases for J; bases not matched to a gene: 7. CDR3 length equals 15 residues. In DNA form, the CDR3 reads TGTGCCAGCAGTGAATCATCTAGCGGGAGCGAGGAGCTGTTTTTT. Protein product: CASSESSSGSEELFF.

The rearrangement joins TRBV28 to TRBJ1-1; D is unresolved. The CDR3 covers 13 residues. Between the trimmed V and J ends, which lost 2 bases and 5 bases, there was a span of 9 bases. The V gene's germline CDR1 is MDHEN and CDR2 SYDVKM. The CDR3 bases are TGTGCCAGCAGTTTAAGGGAGGGTACTGAAGCTTTCTTT. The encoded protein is CASSLREGTEAFF.

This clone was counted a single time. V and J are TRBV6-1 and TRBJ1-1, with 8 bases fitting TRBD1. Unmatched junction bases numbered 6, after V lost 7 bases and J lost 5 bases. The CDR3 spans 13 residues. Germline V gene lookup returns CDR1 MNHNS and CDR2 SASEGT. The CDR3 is CASTGQGRTEAFF. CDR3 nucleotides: TGTGCCAGCACCGGACAGGGAAGGACTGAAGCTTTCTTT.

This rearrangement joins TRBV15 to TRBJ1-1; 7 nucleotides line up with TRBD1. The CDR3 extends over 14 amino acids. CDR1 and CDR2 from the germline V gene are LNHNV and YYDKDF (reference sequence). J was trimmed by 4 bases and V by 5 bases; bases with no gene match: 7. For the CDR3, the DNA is TGTGCCACCAGCCTACAGGGGTGGGCCACTGAAGCTTTCTTT. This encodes CATSLQGWATEAFF.

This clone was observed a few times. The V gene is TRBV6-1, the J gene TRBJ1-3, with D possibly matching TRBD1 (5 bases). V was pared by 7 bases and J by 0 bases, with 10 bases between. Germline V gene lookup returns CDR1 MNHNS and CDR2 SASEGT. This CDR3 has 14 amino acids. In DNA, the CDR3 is TGTGCCAGCATTGGGGCCGTCTCTGGAAACACCATATATTTT. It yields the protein CASIGAVSGNTIYF.

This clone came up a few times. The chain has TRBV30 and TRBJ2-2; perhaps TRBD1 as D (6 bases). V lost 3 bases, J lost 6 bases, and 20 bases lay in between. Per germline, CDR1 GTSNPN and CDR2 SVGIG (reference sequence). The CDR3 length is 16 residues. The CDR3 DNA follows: TGTGCCTGGAGCCGGAACCTCCTAAGGGGGTCCGGGGAGCTGTTTTTT. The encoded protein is CAWSRNLLRGSGELFF.

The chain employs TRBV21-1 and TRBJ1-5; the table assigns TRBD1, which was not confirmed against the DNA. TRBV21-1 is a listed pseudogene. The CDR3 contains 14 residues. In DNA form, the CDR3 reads TGTGCCAGCAGCAAAGGGACAGGCTATCAGCCCCAGCATTTT. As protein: CASSKGTGYQPQHF.

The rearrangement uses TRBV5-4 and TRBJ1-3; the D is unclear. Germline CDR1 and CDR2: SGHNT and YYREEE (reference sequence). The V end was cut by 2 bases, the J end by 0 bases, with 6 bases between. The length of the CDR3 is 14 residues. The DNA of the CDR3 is TGTGCCAGCAGCTTCGGGGACTCTGGAAACACCATATATTTT. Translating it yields CASSFGDSGNTIYF. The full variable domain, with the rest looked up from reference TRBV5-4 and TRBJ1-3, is ETGVTQSPTHLIKTRGQQVTLRCSSQSGHNTVSWYQQALGQGPQFIFQYYREEENGRGNFPPRFSGLQFPNYSSELNVNALELDDSALYLCASSFGDSGNTIYFGEGSWLTVV.

The CDR3 protein is CASSSTSLLAGGYNEQFF. The CDR3, as DNA: TGTGCCAGCAGCTCGACCTCCTTACTAGCGGGGGGCTACAATGAGCAGTTCTTC. This chain joins TRBV11-1 and TRBJ2-1; 12 bases match TRBD2. The V gene's germline CDR1 is SGHAT and CDR2 FQDESV (reference sequence). The CDR3 loop spans 18 amino acids. V lost 4 bases to trimming and J lost 3 bases; unmatched junction nucleotides: 10.

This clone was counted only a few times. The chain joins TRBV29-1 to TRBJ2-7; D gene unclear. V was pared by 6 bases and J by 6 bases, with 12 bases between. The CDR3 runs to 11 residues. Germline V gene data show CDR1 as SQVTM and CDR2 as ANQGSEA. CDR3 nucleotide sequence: TGCAGCGTCTCATATAACTTCGAGCAGTACTTC. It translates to CSVSYNFEQYF.

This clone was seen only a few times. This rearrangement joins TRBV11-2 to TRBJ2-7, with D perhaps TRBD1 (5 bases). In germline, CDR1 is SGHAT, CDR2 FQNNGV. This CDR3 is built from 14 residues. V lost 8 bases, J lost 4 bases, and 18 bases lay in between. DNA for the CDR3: TGTGCCAGCGGACAAAGGGTACAGTTGTACGAGCAGTACTTC. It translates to CASGQRVQLYEQYF.

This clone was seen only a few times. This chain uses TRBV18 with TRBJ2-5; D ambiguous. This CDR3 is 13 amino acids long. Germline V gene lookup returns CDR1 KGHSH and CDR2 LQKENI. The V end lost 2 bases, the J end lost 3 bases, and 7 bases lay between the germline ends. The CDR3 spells CASSPISKETQYF. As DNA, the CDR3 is TGTGCCAGCTCACCAATTTCTAAAGAGACCCAGTACTTC.